These 20 T cell receptor beta chains were all obtained from the same sample, sequenced in a study of CD8+ T cells in alopecia areata (dated 2018 in TCRdb). Library generation was performed with the immunoSEQ multiplex PCR assay. For TCR sequencing, RNA was extracted from every sample and reverse transcribed into cDNA to serve as template. TCRdb took this table from immuneACCESS and kept in-frame rearrangements with V and J called. Such tables lack part of the clones; where checked against another copy, unresolved V genes explain under half of the gap, and the rest is unexplained. The sample has around 35,000 clones on record, over 50% of them singletons. The top ten clones comprise over 1.5% of the sample. In about five patients from the biomarker study, CD4+ cells were sorted further to obtain CD25+CD127- cells. The specimen was CD4+ Tregs sorted from blood. All receptors derive from a human donor with alopecia areata.

The DNA of the CDR3 is TGCGCCAGCAGCCAAGGTAGGGCAGGGGCGGCTGAAGCTTTCTTT. This gives the protein CASSQGRAGAAEAFF. J is TRBJ1-1 and V is TRBV4-3; a possible D gene is TRBD1 (6 bases). This CDR3 is 15 amino acids long. The germline V gene has CDR1 LGHNA and CDR2 YSLEER. The V end was cut by 1 base, the J end by 6 bases, with 15 bases between.

The J gene is TRBJ2-1, the V gene TRBV6-4; D may be TRBD1 or TRBD2 (5 bases each). Trimming took off 9 bases at V and 8 bases at J, with 20 bases between the two ends. CDR3 length: 14 amino acids. Germline CDR1 is MRHNA and CDR2 is SNTAGT. The CDR3 nucleotides are TGTGCCAGGAGAGAGGGGCCCTCCGGGGATGAGCAGTTCTTC. Encoded protein: CARREGPSGDEQFF.

The gene calls are TRBV4-3 and TRBJ2-1, with D perhaps TRBD1 or TRBD2 (6 bases each). In germline, CDR1 is LGHNA, CDR2 YSLEER. The V and J ends lost 0 bases and 4 bases respectively, with 10 bases between them. The CDR3 has 15 residues. The CDR3 nucleotides are TGCGCCAGCAGCCAAGATGGGGGGCTATACAATGAGCAGTTCTTC. Protein sequence: CASSQDGGLYNEQFF.

The chain uses TRBV28 and TRBJ1-1; D possibly corresponds to TRBD1 (6 bases). The V end lost 5 bases, the J end lost 0 bases, and 19 bases lay between the germline ends. CDR1 and CDR2 from the germline V gene are MDHEN and SYDVKM. There are 17 residues in the CDR3. The CDR3 sequence: CASSILTGGKVNTEAFF. The CDR3 coding sequence is TGTGCCAGCAGTATTTTGACAGGAGGGAAGGTGAACACTGAAGCTTTCTTT.

The chain links TRBV10-3 to TRBJ1-1; D is perhaps TRBD1 (5 bases). Deletions cut 2 bases from V and 5 bases from J, with 18 bases between. The CDR3 totals 16 residues. In germline, CDR1 is ENHRY, CDR2 SYGVKD. The CDR3 sequence is CAISEQGRGGLTEAFF. Written as DNA, the CDR3 is TGTGCCATCAGTGAGCAAGGTCGGGGGGGATTGACTGAAGCTTTCTTT.

A single count supports this clone. The genes are TRBV2 and TRBJ1-2; the D is unclear. Trimming removed 0 bases at V and 8 bases at J, with 7 bases between. Looked up from germline, CDR1 is SNHLY and CDR2 is FYNNEI. The CDR3 is 12 amino acids. The CDR3: CASSEALKGYTF. The CDR3 nucleotides are TGTGCCAGCAGTGAAGCCCTGAAAGGCTACACCTTC.

The chain has TRBV7-3 and TRBJ1-1; D gene ambiguous. The CDR3 covers 13 residues. V was shortened by 0 bases and J by 3 bases, with 5 bases between the two germline ends. Germline V CDR1 and CDR2: SGHTA, FQGTGA. For the CDR3, the DNA is TGTGCCAGCAGCTTAACAGGGTACACTGAAGCTTTCTTT. It translates to CASSLTGYTEAFF.

CDR3 nucleotides: TGCGCCAGCAGCCAATATAACAGGCGCTCTGGAAACACCATATATTTT. Translating gives CASSQYNRRSGNTIYF. The rearrangement uses TRBV4-3 and TRBJ1-3; D is perhaps TRBD1 (5 bases). The germline gives CDR1 LGHNA, CDR2 YSLEER. This CDR3 is 16 amino acids long. V was cut by 2 bases and J by 0 bases, with 11 bases left in between.

J is TRBJ1-1 and V is TRBV11-1; D gene ambiguous. CDR3 length equals 14 residues. V lost 7 bases, J lost 7 bases, and 19 bases lay in between. The V gene's germline CDR1 is SGHAT and CDR2 FQDESV (reference sequence). CDR3 residues: CASTHRGSIREAFF. The CDR3 region has the DNA TGTGCCAGCACCCACCGGGGTTCTATCCGTGAAGCTTTCTTT. Looking up the rest from reference TRBV11-1 and TRBJ1-1 gives the full variable domain: EAEVAQSPRYKITEKSQAVAFWCDPISGHATLYWYRQILGQGPELLVQFQDESVVDDSQLPKDRFSAERLKGVDSTLKIQPAELGDSAMYLCASTHRGSIREAFFGQGTRLTVV.

The chain employs TRBV5-1 and TRBJ1-1; D is perhaps TRBD1 (5 bases). The CDR3 runs to 13 residues. Germline V gives CDR1 SGHRS, CDR2 YFSETQ. V gave up 2 bases and J gave up 5 bases, with 10 bases separating them. The CDR3 here is CASSFGTSTEAFF. The CDR3 coding sequence is TGCGCCAGCAGCTTTGGGACGTCGACTGAAGCTTTCTTT.

The count of this clone is one. This sequence joins TRBV27 and TRBJ2-7; 11 nucleotides align to TRBD2. The CDR3 has 16 residues. The germline gives CDR1 MNHEY, CDR2 SMNVEV (reference sequence). V trimming: 0 bases; J trimming: 4 bases; junction bases outside the gene matches: 5. The DNA for the CDR3 is TGTGCCAGCAGTTTATCGCCTCTAGCGGGGGGTTACGAGCAGTACTTC. Translation: CASSLSPLAGGYEQYF.

The chain employs TRBV30 and TRBJ2-1; unclear D gene. Germline values: CDR1 GTSNPN, CDR2 SVGIG (reference sequence). V lost 5 bases, J lost 2 bases, and 4 bases lay in between. This CDR3 has 11 residues. The CDR3 sequence: CAWGPYNEQFF. The CDR3 DNA reads TGTGCCTGGGGACCCTACAATGAGCAGTTCTTC.

The V call is TRBV6-1, the J call TRBJ1-2; the match to TRBD1 covers 9 bases. Germline CDR1 and CDR2: MNHNS and SASEGT. CDR3 length: 14 amino acids. V lost 5 bases and J lost 7; bases outside the gene matches: 8. The CDR3 protein is CASSYGDRDGGYTF. CDR3 DNA: TGTGCCAGCAGTTATGGGGACAGGGATGGTGGCTACACCTTC.

V and J are TRBV7-2 and TRBJ2-5, with 9 bases identical to TRBD1. The CDR3 loop spans 18 amino acids. Germline-derived CDR1 and CDR2 are SGHTA and FQGNSA. V shed 3 bases, J shed 4 bases, and the junction held 15 bases outside the gene matches. In DNA, the CDR3 is TGTGCCAGCAGCTTGGGACTCCTGGGACAGGGTGAAAGAGAGACCCAGTACTTC. This gives the protein CASSLGLLGQGERETQYF.

This chain joins TRBV7-2 and TRBJ2-7, with unresolved D. The germline gives CDR1 SGHTA, CDR2 FQGNSA. V was shortened by 5 bases and J by 10 bases, with 15 bases between the two germline ends. The CDR3 contains 12 residues. The CDR3 loop reads CASSAPSSSQYF. The CDR3 coding sequence is TGTGCCAGCAGCGCTCCCTCCAGCTCCCAGTACTTC.

This clone occurred a few times. V gene TRBV23-1 combines with J gene TRBJ1-1; no clear D gene. TRBV23-1 is noted as an ORF with a role that remains uncertain. V was trimmed by 0 bases and J by 3 bases, leaving 11 bases between them. The CDR3 is made up of 15 amino acids. This chain's CDR3 is CASSQSSRHDTEAFF. DNA of the CDR3: TGCGCCAGCAGTCAATCGTCCCGGCACGACACTGAAGCTTTCTTT.

The chain recombines TRBV7-9 with TRBJ2-2; 8 nucleotides align to TRBD2. The CDR3 covers 18 residues. The germline V gene encodes CDR1 SEHNR and CDR2 FQNEAQ (reference sequence). After removal of 10 bases from V and 4 bases from J, the junction contained 20 bases not matched to a gene. The CDR3 region is CAIILRRLALGGTGELFF. CDR3 DNA sequence: TGTGCCATAATCTTACGACGACTAGCGTTGGGGGGCACCGGGGAGCTGTTTTTT.

The V and J genes are TRBV28 and TRBJ1-5, with 9 bases matching TRBD1. CDR3 length equals 17 residues. Germline V gene data show CDR1 as MDHEN and CDR2 as SYDVKM. With 6 bases clipped from V and 6 bases from J, the junction kept 15 bases outside the gene matches. Here the CDR3 reads CASRLGQGINQGQPQHF. In DNA form, the CDR3 reads TGTGCCAGCAGGCTGGGACAGGGTATTAATCAGGGTCAGCCCCAGCATTTT. Full variable domain (outside the CDR3, taken from reference TRBV28 and TRBJ1-5): DVKVTQSSRYLVKRTGEKVFLECVQDMDHENMFWYRQDPGLGLRLIYFSYDVKMKEKGDIPEGYSVSREKKERFSLILESASTNQTSMYLCASRLGQGINQGQPQHFGDGTRLSIL.

This chain connects TRBV27 to TRBJ1-5; the D gene is possibly TRBD1 (5 bases). Germline V gene data show CDR1 as MNHEY and CDR2 as SMNVEV (reference sequence). Deletions cut 0 bases from V and 4 bases from J, with 7 bases between. The length of the CDR3 is 14 residues. This chain's CDR3 is CASSLSWGNQPQHF. The DNA for the CDR3 is TGTGCCAGCAGTTTATCGTGGGGGAATCAGCCCCAGCATTTT.

The chain carries TRBV28 and TRBJ2-7; TRBD1 is a possible D gene (6 bases). Trimming removed 3 bases at V and 7 bases at J, with 22 bases between. CDR1 is MDHEN and CDR2 is SYDVKM in the germline V gene. The CDR3 consists of 16 residues. The CDR3: CASSFPGRGRLGEQYF. The CDR3 region has the DNA TGTGCCAGCAGTTTTCCGGGCAGGGGCCGCTTAGGGGAGCAGTACTTC.